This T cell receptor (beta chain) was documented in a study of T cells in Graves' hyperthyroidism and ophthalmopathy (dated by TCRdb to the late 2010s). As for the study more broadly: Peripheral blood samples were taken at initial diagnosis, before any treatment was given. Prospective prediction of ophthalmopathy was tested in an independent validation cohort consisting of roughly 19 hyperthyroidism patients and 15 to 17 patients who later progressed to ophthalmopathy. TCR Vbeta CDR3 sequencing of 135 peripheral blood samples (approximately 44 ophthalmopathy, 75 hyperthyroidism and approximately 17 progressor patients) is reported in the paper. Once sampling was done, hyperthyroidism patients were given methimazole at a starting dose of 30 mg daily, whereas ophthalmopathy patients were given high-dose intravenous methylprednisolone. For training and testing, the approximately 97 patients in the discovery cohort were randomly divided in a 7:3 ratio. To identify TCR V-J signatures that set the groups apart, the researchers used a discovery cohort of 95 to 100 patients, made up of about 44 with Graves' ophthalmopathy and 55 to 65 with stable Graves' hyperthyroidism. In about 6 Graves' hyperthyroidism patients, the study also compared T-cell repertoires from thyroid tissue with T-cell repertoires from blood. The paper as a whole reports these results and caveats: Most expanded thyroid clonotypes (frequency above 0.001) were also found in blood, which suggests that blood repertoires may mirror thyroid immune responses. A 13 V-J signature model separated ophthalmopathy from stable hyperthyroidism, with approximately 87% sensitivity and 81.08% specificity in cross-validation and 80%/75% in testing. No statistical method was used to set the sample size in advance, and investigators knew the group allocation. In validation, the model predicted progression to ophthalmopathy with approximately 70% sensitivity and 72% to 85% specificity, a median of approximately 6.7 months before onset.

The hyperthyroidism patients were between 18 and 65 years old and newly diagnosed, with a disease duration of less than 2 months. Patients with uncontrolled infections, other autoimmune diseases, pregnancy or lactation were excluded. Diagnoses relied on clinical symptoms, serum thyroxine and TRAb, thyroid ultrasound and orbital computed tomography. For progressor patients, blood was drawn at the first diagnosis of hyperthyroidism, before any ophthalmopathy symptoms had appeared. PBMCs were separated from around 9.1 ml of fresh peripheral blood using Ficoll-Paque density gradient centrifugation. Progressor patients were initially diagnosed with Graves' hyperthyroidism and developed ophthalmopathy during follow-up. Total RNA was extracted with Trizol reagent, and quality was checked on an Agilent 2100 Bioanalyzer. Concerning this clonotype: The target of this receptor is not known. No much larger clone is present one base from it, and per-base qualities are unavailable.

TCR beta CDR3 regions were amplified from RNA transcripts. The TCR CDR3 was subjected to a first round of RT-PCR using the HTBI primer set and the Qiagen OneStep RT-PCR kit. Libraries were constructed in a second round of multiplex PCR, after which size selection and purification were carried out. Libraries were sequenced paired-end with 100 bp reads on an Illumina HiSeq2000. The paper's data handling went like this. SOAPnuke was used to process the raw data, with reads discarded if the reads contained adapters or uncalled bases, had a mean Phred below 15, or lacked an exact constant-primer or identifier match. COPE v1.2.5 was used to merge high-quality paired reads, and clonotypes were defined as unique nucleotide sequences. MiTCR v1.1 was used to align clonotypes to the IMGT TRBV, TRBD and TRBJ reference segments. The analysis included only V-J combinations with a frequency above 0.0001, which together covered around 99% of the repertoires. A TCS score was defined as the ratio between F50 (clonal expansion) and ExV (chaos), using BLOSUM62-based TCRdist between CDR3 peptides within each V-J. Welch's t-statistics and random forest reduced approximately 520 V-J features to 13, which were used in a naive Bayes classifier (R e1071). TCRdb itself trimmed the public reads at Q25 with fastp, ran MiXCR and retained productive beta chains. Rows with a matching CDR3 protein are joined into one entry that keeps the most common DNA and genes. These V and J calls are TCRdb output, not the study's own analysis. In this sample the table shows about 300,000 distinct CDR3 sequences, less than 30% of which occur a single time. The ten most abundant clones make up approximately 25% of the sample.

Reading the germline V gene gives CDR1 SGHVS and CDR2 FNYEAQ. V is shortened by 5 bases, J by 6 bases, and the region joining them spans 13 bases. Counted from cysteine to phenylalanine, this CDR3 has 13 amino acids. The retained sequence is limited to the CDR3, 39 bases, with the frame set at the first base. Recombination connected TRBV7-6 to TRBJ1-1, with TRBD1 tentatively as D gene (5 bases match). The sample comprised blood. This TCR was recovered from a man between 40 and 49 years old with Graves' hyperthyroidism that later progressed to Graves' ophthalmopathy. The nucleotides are TGTGCCAGCAGCCGATCCCAGGGCTCTGAAGCTTTCTTT. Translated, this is CASSRSQGSEAFF.